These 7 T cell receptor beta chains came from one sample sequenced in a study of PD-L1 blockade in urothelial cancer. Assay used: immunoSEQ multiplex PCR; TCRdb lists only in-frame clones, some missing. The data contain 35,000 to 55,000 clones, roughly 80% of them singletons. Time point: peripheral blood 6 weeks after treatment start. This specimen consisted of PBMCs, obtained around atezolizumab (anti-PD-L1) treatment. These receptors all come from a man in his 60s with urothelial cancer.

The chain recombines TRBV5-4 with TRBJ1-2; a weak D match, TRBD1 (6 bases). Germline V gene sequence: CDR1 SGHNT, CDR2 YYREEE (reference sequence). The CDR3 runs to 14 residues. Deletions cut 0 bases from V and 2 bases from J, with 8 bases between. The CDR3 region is CASSLDRANYGYTF. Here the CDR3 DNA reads TGTGCCAGCAGCTTGGACAGGGCGAACTATGGCTACACCTTC.

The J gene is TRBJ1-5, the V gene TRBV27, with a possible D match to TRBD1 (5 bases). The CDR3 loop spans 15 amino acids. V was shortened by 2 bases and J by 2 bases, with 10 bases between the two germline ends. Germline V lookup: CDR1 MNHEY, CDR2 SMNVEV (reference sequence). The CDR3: CASSLRQSRNQPQHF. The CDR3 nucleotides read TGTGCCAGCAGTTTAAGACAGTCCCGCAATCAGCCCCAGCATTTT.

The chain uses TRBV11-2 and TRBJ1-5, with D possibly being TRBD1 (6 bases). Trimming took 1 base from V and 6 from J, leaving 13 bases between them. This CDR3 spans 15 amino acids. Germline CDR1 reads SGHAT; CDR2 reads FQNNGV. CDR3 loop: CASSLGRGAGQPQHF. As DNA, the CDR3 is TGTGCCAGCAGCTTAGGGCGGGGGGCTGGTCAGCCCCAGCATTTT.

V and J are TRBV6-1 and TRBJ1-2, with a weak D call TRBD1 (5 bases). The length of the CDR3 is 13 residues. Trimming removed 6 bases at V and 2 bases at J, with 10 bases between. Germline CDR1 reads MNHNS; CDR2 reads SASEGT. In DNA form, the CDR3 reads TGTGCCAGCAGCCTGGACAAGAACTATGGCTACACCTTC. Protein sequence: CASSLDKNYGYTF.

DNA of the CDR3: TGTGCCAGCAGCCAAGGACTAGCGGGGGGCAGCTCCTACAATGAGCAGTTCTTC. Translated: CASSQGLAGGSSYNEQFF. The chain employs TRBV4-2 and TRBJ2-1; 13 bases match TRBD2. CDR3 length: 18 residues. The J segment lost 0 bases and the V segment lost 1 base, leaving 3 bases of the junction unmatched. Looked up from germline, CDR1 is LGHNA and CDR2 is YNFKEQ.

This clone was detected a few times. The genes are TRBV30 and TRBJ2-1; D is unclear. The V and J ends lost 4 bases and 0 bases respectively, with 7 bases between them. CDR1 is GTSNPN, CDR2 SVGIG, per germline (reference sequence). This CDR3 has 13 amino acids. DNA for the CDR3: TGTGCCTGGACCTACAGCTCCTACAATGAGCAGTTCTTC. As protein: CAWTYSSYNEQFF.

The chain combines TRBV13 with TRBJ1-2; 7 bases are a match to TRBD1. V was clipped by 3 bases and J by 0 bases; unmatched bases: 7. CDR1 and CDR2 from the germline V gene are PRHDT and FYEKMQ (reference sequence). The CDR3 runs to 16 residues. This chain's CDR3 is CASSFGTERTNYGYTF. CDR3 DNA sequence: TGTGCCAGCAGCTTCGGGACAGAACGAACTAACTATGGCTACACCTTC. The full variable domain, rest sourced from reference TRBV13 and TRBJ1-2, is AAGVIQSPRHLIKEKRETATLKCYPIPRHDTVYWYQQGPGQDPQFLISFYEKMQSDKGSIPDRFSAQQFSDYHSELNMSSLELGDSALYFCASSFGTERTNYGYTFGSGTRLTVV.